Listed below are T cell receptor beta chains from one sample, sequenced in a study of blood T cell repertoires in COVID-19. Here immunoSEQ multiplex PCR was the method, and the copy in TCRdb shows in-frame clones only, minus some. The sample includes under 250,000 clones, around 82% of them seen just once. Specimen: peripheral blood. The receptors come from a man aged 35 to 55 with active or convalescent COVID-19. The CDR3 runs from the conserved cysteine through the conserved F or W. Some rows have no size entry. The others give once, few or many, or a class for an expanded clone.

clone_size	v_call	j_call	cdr3_aa
-	TRBV7-2	TRBJ1-2	CASSPRDYYGYTF
-	TRBV15	TRBJ2-1	CATSRGWMEPGRASYNEQFF
-	TRBV6-5	TRBJ2-7	CASTGTGGLEQYF
-	TRBV19	TRBJ2-3	CASSDQGPGADTQYF
-	TRBV24-1	TRBJ2-1	CATSPSGQSSYNEQFF
-	TRBV7-2	TRBJ1-2	CASSPAQGFYGYTF
few	TRBV20-1	TRBJ2-7	CSASKVAGKDEQYF
-	TRBV24-1	TRBJ1-2	CATSDGGYGYTF
-	TRBV19	TRBJ1-1	CASPPRVGGGTEAFF
once	TRBV6-4	TRBJ2-2	CASSEWAQSGELFF
-	TRBV9	TRBJ1-5	CASSVGDSYNQPQHF
-	TRBV19	TRBJ1-2	CASSIPTGANYGYTF